This T cell receptor (beta chain) was obtained from a study of tumor and adjacent non-tumor tissue in lung cancer. At the level of the study: Aged about 31 to 80 years, patients included roughly 10 men and a handful of women with stage I to III disease. Samples averaged roughly 4.4 million productive TCRbeta reads each. General observations from the study: Tumor TCR diversity, when higher, was linked to shorter survival. TCR diversity was significantly greater in tumor than normal lung tissue.

A note on this clonotype: Its antigen is unidentified. The CDR3 does not close with the conserved phenylalanine or tryptophan, likely indicating a read error.

The template was RNA from unsorted bulk tissue. This non-tumor lung sample came from over 3 cm beyond the tumor edge. The V end was cut by 11 bases, the J end by 4 bases, with 20 bases between. The CDR3 is made up of 15 amino acids. The germline CDR1 and CDR2 sequences are SGHAT and FQNNGV. A modified ARM-PCR protocol with three rounds of nested PCR amplified TCRbeta. MiXCR was run by TCRdb on the multiplex PCR reads, yielding one entry per CDR3 protein. Of approximately 66,000 distinct CDR3 sequences listed, about 61% are singletons. The TCR originated in a man between 65 and 85 years old with non-small cell lung cancer. The sequencing sample was made of distant non-tumor lung tissue. The V and J genes are TRBV11-2 and TRBJ2-2, with D possibly TRBD1 on 5 matching bases. The CDR3 region is CADSLLRGSTGELFC. The CDR3 coding sequence is TGTGCCGACAGCTTATTAAGGGGTAGCACCGGGGAGCTGTTTTGT.